A selection of T cell receptor beta chains follows, all from one sample in a study of OX40 agonist ivuxolimab in advanced cancers. Method: immunoSEQ multiplex PCR; TCRdb's copy keeps in-frame clones and lacks some. The table records approximately 60,000 clones, roughly 86% of them present only once. This material consisted of CD4+ or CD8+ T cells sorted from blood, taken in a trial of the OX40 agonist ivuxolimab. The receptors stem from an adult with an advanced solid tumor such as melanoma, head and neck, liver or kidney cancer. Each CDR3 is given with its conserved first and last residue. A D gene is named only where the DNA matches it firmly. Part of the rows lack a size; the others show once, few, many or a class for expanded clones.

TRBD1	TRBJ2-7	TRBV27	once	TGTGCCAGCAGGACAGGGGGCGCGGGGAGCGAGCAGTACTTC	CASRTGGAGSEQYF
.	TRBJ2-5	TRBV12-5	.	TGTGCTAGTACCGGCAGGGAGGATGTGACCCAGTACTTC	CASTGREDVTQYF
.	TRBJ2-5	TRBV12-5	.	TGTGCTAGTGGTTTGGCTGGGCAGGAGACCCAGTACTTC	CASGLAGQETQYF
.	TRBJ2-7	TRBV6-5	.	TGTGCCAGCAGTTACTACGGCGGATTCTACGAGCAGTACTTC	CASSYYGGFYEQYF
.	TRBJ2-1	TRBV30	.	TGTGCCTGGAGCGCCCTGGGCGGGAAGGTCGATGAGCAGTTCTTC	CAWSALGGKVDEQFF
.	TRBJ2-7	TRBV5-1	.	TGCGCCAGCAGCTTGTATACAGGAGAAGGCTTCGAGCAGTACTTC	CASSLYTGEGFEQYF
.	TRBJ2-3	TRBV27	.	TGTGCCAGCAGTTTATTGAACAGCGGAGATACGCAGTATTTT	CASSLLNSGDTQYF
.	TRBJ1-5	TRBV30	.	TGTGCCTGGAGTGTGGACCCCCCCCAGCATTTT	CAWSVDPPQHF
TRBD1	TRBJ1-5	TRBV11-2	.	TGTGCCAGCAGCTTAAGCCACAGGGGGGGAAATCAGCCCCAGCATTTT	CASSLSHRGGNQPQHF
.	TRBJ2-1	TRBV14	.	TGTGCCAGCAGCCAAGGCAGGCGAGGGTCCTACAATGAGCAGTTCTTC	CASSQGRRGSYNEQFF
TRBD2	TRBJ2-1	TRBV6-5	.	TGTGCCAGCAGTTACCGGACTAGCGGGGCTATCAATGAGCAGTTCTTC	CASSYRTSGAINEQFF
.	TRBJ2-3	TRBV10-1	.	TGCGCCAGCAGTGAAGGACACGGCAGGATAGATACGCAGTATTTT	CASSEGHGRIDTQYF
.	TRBJ2-5	TRBV27	.	TGTGCCAGCAGTCAGGACGCCCGAGGAGAGACCCAGTACTTC	CASSQDARGETQYF
TRBD2	TRBJ2-5	TRBV9	.	TGTGCCAGCAGCGTAGTTGGTAGCGGGTGGGGAGGGGAGACCCAGTACTTC	CASSVVGSGWGGETQYF
TRBD1	TRBJ2-2	TRBV27	.	TGTGCCAGCAGTTTGGACAGGCCTAGCACCGGGGAGCTGTTTTTT	CASSLDRPSTGELFF
.	TRBJ2-5	TRBV5-1	.	TGCGCCAGCAGCTGGCAGGGGAAAGAGACCCAGTACTTC	CASSWQGKETQYF
TRBD2	TRBJ2-1	TRBV4-1	.	TGCGCCAGCAGCCTTCTGGGACTAGCGGACTACAATGAGCAGTTCTTC	CASSLLGLADYNEQFF
.	TRBJ2-1	TRBV14	.	TGTGCCAGCAGCCAATATTACTACAATGAGCAGTTCTTC	CASSQYYYNEQFF
.	TRBJ1-1	TRBV11-2	.	TGTGCCAGCAGCTCCAGAAGGGGAGCCACTGAAGCTTTCTTT	CASSSRRGATEAFF
TRBD1	TRBJ1-6	TRBV11-2	.	TGTGCCAGCAGCCTGACAGGGACAGGGAATTCACCCCTCCACTTT	CASSLTGTGNSPLHF
.	TRBJ1-2	TRBV5-1	.	TGCGCCAGCAGCTTGGAAGGTATAAGTGGCTACACCTTC	CASSLEGISGYTF
TRBD2	TRBJ2-1	TRBV19	.	TGTGCCAGTAGTATAGAGAGCGGGGCCACTAGCTCCTACAATGAGCAGTTCTTC	CASSIESGATSSYNEQFF
TRBD2	TRBJ2-3	TRBV2	.	TGTGCCAGCTTTGGACTAGCGACAGATACGCAGTATTTT	CASFGLATDTQYF
.	TRBJ2-7	TRBV5-4	.	TGTGCCAGCAGCTGGAGGGGGGGGGCCTACGAGCAGTACTTC	CASSWRGGAYEQYF
.	TRBJ2-7	TRBV5-1	.	TGCGCCAGCAGCTCAAGGGCCCACGAGCAGTACTTC	CASSSRAHEQYF
TRBD1	TRBJ2-2	TRBV7-3	.	TGTGCCAGCAGCCTGTCCGGGACAGGGATTCCCGGGGAGCTGTTTTTT	CASSLSGTGIPGELFF
.	TRBJ1-6	TRBV5-1	.	TGCGCCAGCAGCTTGGATTTGGGGGGTAATTCACCCCTCCACTTT	CASSLDLGGNSPLHF
.	TRBJ2-7	TRBV7-3	once	TGTGCCAGCAGCTTGTCCTTAGGGCCGGGGTACGAGCAGTACTTC	CASSLSLGPGYEQYF
TRBD1	TRBJ2-7	TRBV5-1	.	TGCGCCAGCAGCTTGGACCCAGGGGGCTTCTACGAGCAGTACTTC	CASSLDPGGFYEQYF
.	TRBJ2-7	TRBV6-1	.	TGTGCCAGCGGAGAGTATGGGGGATATGGCTACGAGCAGTACTTC	CASGEYGGYGYEQYF